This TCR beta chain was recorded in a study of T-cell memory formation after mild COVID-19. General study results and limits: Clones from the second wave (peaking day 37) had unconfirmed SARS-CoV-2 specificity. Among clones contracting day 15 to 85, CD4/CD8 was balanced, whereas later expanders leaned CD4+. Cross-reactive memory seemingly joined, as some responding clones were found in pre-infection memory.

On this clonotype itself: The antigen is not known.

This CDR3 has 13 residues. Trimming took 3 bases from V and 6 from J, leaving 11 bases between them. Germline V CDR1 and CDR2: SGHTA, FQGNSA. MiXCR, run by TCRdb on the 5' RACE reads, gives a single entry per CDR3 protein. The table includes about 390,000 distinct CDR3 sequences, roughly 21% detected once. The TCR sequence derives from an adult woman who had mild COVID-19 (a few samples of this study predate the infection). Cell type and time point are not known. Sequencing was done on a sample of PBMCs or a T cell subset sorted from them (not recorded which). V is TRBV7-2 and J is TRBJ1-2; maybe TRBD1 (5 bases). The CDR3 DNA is TGTGCCAGCAGCTTGGCGGGGGGAGATGGCTACACCTTC. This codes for CASSLAGGDGYTF.